Following are 9 T cell receptor beta chains from one sample sequenced in a study of molecular identifiers for immune sequencing clone quantification. TCRdb reprocessed the PCR reads via MiXCR and lists one record per CDR3 protein. The table includes more than 300,000 distinct CDR3 sequences, 20% to 25% detected once. Sequencing input: naive CD8+ T cells from blood, with Jurkat cell RNA spiked in. Subset in this sample: FACS-sorted CD8+CD4-CCR7+CD45RA+ naive T cells. These receptors came from a human donor in good health. Some libraries in this study had Jurkat cell RNA spiked in.

As for this clonotype: The junction shows a germline mismatch at one end, possibly a read error. The V call is TRBV7-6, the J call TRBJ1-3; D is ambiguous. The CDR3 covers 16 residues. CDR1 is SGHVS, CDR2 FNYEAQ, per germline. CDR3 in amino acids: CASSSQIQYSGNPIYF. DNA of the CDR3: TGTGCCAGCAGCTCTCAAATACAGTACTCTGGAAACCCCATATATTTT.

Only a few counts were recorded for this clonotype. The chain is built from TRBV4-3 and TRBJ2-7; the match to TRBD2 covers 7 bases. This CDR3 contains 15 residues. CDR1 and CDR2 from the germline V gene are LGHNA and YSLEER. V lost 4 bases, J lost 2 bases, and 8 bases stayed unmatched. In DNA, the CDR3 is TGCGCCAGCAGCCCCTACCCGGGGGGTGCCTACGAGCAGTACTTC. Translated: CASSPYPGGAYEQYF.

In its sample, this clonotype was seen a few times. The chain is built from TRBV3-1 and TRBJ2-5; 11 bases match TRBD1. This CDR3 comprises 17 residues. V lost 2 bases, J lost 2 bases, and 7 bases stayed unmatched. Germline CDR1 LGHDT, CDR2 YNNKEL (reference sequence). CDR3 sequence reads: CASSQLGTGGRQETQYF. The CDR3 DNA is TGTGCCAGCAGCCAACTCGGGACAGGGGGTCGGCAAGAGACCCAGTACTTC.

In the case of this clonotype: Given a much more abundant clone one base away, this may be a read error. V usage is TRBV27 and J usage is TRBJ1-2; maybe TRBD1 (6 bases). The V and J ends lost 2 bases and 8 bases respectively, with 12 bases between them. Germline V gene sequence: CDR1 MNHEY, CDR2 SMNVEV (reference sequence). The CDR3 consists of 13 residues. CDR3 sequence: CASSLVAGDGYTF. In nucleotides, the CDR3 is TGTGCCAGCAGTTTAGTCGCAGGGGACGGCTACACCTTC.

This clonotype showed up many times. The chain's CDR3 is CASSFFPTSYNEQFF. For the CDR3, the DNA is TGTGCCAGCAGTTTTTTTCCGACCTCCTACAATGAGCAGTTCTTC. The rearrangement links TRBV6-5 to TRBJ2-1; D is unresolved. There are 15 residues in the CDR3. V lost 4 bases, J lost 0 bases, and 10 bases lay in between. Germline values: CDR1 MNHEY, CDR2 SVGAGI.

The chain is built from TRBV6-1 and TRBJ1-2, with D unresolved. The CDR3 runs to 12 residues. Germline CDR1 is MNHNS and CDR2 is SASEGT. V lost 8 bases and J lost 3, with 10 bases in between. This chain's CDR3 is CASASGYYGYTF. For the CDR3, the DNA is TGTGCCAGCGCATCGGGATACTATGGCTACACCTTC.

This clonotype was found many times. This chain uses TRBV4-1 with TRBJ1-1, with unresolved D. This CDR3 spans 15 amino acids. The V end lost 1 base, the J end lost 0 bases, and 9 bases lay between the germline ends. Germline CDR1 reads MGHRA; CDR2 reads YSYEKL. The CDR3 loop reads CASSQVRGLNTEAFF. As DNA, the CDR3 is TGCGCCAGCAGCCAAGTCCGGGGTTTGAACACTGAAGCTTTCTTT.

As for this clonotype: One end of the junction varies from germline; a read error may be responsible. The V call is TRBV7-3, the J call TRBJ2-3; the D is unclear. Germline lookup yields CDR1 SGHTA and CDR2 FQGTGA. This CDR3 is 14 amino acids long. CDR3 in DNA: TGTGCCGGCAGCACCATTCAAGACACAGATACGCAGTATTTT. This encodes CAGSTIQDTDTQYF.

The chain combines TRBV30 with TRBJ2-7; D is uncertain. This CDR3 is 11 amino acids long. The germline CDR1 and CDR2 sequences are GTSNPN and SVGIG (reference sequence). V gave up 8 bases and J gave up 1 base, with 9 bases separating them. DNA for the CDR3: TGTGCCCGGTCTAGTTCCTACGAGCAGTACTTC. It specifies CARSSSYEQYF.